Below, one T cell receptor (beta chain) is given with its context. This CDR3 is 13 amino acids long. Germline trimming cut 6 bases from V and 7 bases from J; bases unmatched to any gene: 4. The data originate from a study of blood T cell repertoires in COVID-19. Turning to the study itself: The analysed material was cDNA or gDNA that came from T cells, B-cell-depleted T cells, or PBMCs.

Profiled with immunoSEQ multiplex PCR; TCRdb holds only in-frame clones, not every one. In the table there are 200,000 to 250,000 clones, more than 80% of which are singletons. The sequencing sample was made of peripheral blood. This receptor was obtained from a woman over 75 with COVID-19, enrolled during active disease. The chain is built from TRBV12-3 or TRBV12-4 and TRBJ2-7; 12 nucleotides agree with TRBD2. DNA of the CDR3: TGTGCCAGCAGGACTAGCGGGAGCTCAGAGCAGTACTTC. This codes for CASRTSGSSEQYF.